The rows below give T cell receptor beta chains drawn from one sample of a study of cytomegalovirus exposure and HLA in healthy donors. The method was immunoSEQ multiplex PCR; TCRdb's version includes in-frame clones alone and lacks a portion of them. The repertoire includes roughly 120,000 clones, about three quarters of them detected once, and approximately 30% sits in the top ten. The material sequenced was PBMCs. Receptors originate from a man aged 60 to 75 in good health and CMV-seropositive. The CDR3 runs from the conserved cysteine through the conserved F or W. The order of the fields is CDR3 DNA, CDR3 protein, J gene, D gene, clone size, V gene. A D gene is named only where the DNA matches it firmly. The size field is filled for only some rows; it gives once, few, many or a size class.

CDR3nt: TGTGCCAGCAGGGGACAGGGGCGAACCTACGAGCAGTACTTC
CDR3aa: CASRGQGRTYEQYF
j_gene: TRBJ2-7
d_gene: TRBD1
abundance: once
v_gene: TRBV2

CDR3nt: TGTGCCAGCAGCTTAGAAGCTTTTGGGGGGGACACCGGGGAGCTGTTTTTT
CDR3aa: CASSLEAFGGDTGELFF
j_gene: TRBJ2-2
d_gene: TRBD2
abundance: -
v_gene: TRBV11-3

CDR3nt: TGTGCCAGTAGTAAGAGGGGGGGGCAGCCCCAGCATTTT
CDR3aa: CASSKRGGQPQHF
j_gene: TRBJ1-5
d_gene: -
abundance: -
v_gene: TRBV19

CDR3nt: TGCGCCAGCAGCTTATTGAGCGGAATCACAGATACGCAGTATTTT
CDR3aa: CASSLLSGITDTQYF
j_gene: TRBJ2-3
d_gene: -
abundance: -
v_gene: TRBV5-1

CDR3nt: TGTGCCAGTAGATCCACCGGGACTAGCGGGAGAGGACGGACCGGGGAGCTGTTTTTT
CDR3aa: CASRSTGTSGRGRTGELFF
j_gene: TRBJ2-2
d_gene: TRBD2
abundance: -
v_gene: TRBV19

CDR3nt: TGCGCCAGCAGCCTGGAGGCGGGACAGGGTTCATCCAACAATGAGCAGTTCTTC
CDR3aa: CASSLEAGQGSSNNEQFF
j_gene: TRBJ2-1
d_gene: TRBD1
abundance: once
v_gene: TRBV5-1

CDR3nt: TGTGCCAGCAGCCCGGCGGCAAATGAAAAACTGTTTTTT
CDR3aa: CASSPAANEKLFF
j_gene: TRBJ1-4
d_gene: -
abundance: few
v_gene: TRBV6-6

CDR3nt: TGTGCCAGCAGTTTACTGGCGGGACTACTCTCTGGGGCCAACGTCCTGACTTTC
CDR3aa: CASSLLAGLLSGANVLTF
j_gene: TRBJ2-6
d_gene: TRBD2
abundance: -
v_gene: TRBV5-6

CDR3nt: TGTGCCAGCAGCCGCAACAGGGGGCAGGTTGACAATGAGCAGTTCTTC
CDR3aa: CASSRNRGQVDNEQFF
j_gene: TRBJ2-1
d_gene: TRBD1
abundance: -
v_gene: TRBV5-6

CDR3nt: TGTGCCAGCAGCTTGCATGTAGCCAAAAACATTCAGTACTTC
CDR3aa: CASSLHVAKNIQYF
j_gene: TRBJ2-4
d_gene: -
abundance: -
v_gene: TRBV5-4

CDR3nt: TGTGCCAGCAGCTACAGGGGAGGAGATGAAAAACTGTTTTTT
CDR3aa: CASSYRGGDEKLFF
j_gene: TRBJ1-4
d_gene: TRBD1
abundance: once
v_gene: TRBV7-9

CDR3nt: TGTGCCAGCAGCTTACACAGAATGAACACTGAAGCTTTCTTT
CDR3aa: CASSLHRMNTEAFF
j_gene: TRBJ1-1
d_gene: -
abundance: -
v_gene: TRBV7-8

CDR3nt: TGCGCCAGGCGGGGTCAGAACACTGAAGCTTTCTTT
CDR3aa: CARRGQNTEAFF
j_gene: TRBJ1-1
d_gene: -
abundance: -
v_gene: TRBV10-1

CDR3nt: TGTGCTAGTGGTGTGGACAGGGCGAACACTGAAGCTTTCTTT
CDR3aa: CASGVDRANTEAFF
j_gene: TRBJ1-1
d_gene: TRBD1
abundance: once
v_gene: TRBV12-5

CDR3nt: TGCGCCAGCTCCTCGACTAGCGGGAGCGGCGAGCAGTACTTC
CDR3aa: CASSSTSGSGEQYF
j_gene: TRBJ2-7
d_gene: TRBD2
abundance: -
v_gene: TRBV5-1

CDR3nt: TGTGCCAGCAAGGGGACTAGCGGGGGTGCAGATACGCAGTATTTT
CDR3aa: CASKGTSGGADTQYF
j_gene: TRBJ2-3
d_gene: TRBD2
abundance: -
v_gene: TRBV2

CDR3nt: TGTGCCAGCAGTTTATCCCTCGGACAGGGGGGCTCAGAGACCCAGTACTTC
CDR3aa: CASSLSLGQGGSETQYF
j_gene: TRBJ2-5
d_gene: TRBD1
abundance: few
v_gene: TRBV27

CDR3nt: TGTGCCAGCAGCGTATCCGGGACACCCCTGCGGGAGCAGTACTTC
CDR3aa: CASSVSGTPLREQYF
j_gene: TRBJ2-7
d_gene: -
abundance: -
v_gene: TRBV9

CDR3nt: TGTGCCAGCAGCTTGTCTGTGGGAGGGGTGTACAATGAGCAGTTCTTC
CDR3aa: CASSLSVGGVYNEQFF
j_gene: TRBJ2-1
d_gene: TRBD2
abundance: -
v_gene: TRBV5-6

CDR3nt: TGTGCCAGTAGTATCGCTCGGTCGGGGTCCTACGAGCAGTACTTC
CDR3aa: CASSIARSGSYEQYF
j_gene: TRBJ2-7
d_gene: -
abundance: -
v_gene: TRBV19

CDR3nt: TGTGCCAGCAGCTCGGGACAATTCGAGCAGTACTTC
CDR3aa: CASSSGQFEQYF
j_gene: TRBJ2-7
d_gene: -
abundance: once
v_gene: TRBV7-3

CDR3nt: TGTGCCAGCAGTCAGGACAGACGAAACACTGAAGCTTTCTTT
CDR3aa: CASSQDRRNTEAFF
j_gene: TRBJ1-1
d_gene: -
abundance: once
v_gene: TRBV2

CDR3nt: TGTGCCAGCAGTTTGACTAGCGGGAGGACCCCACGGGCGGATACGCAGTATTTT
CDR3aa: CASSLTSGRTPRADTQYF
j_gene: TRBJ2-3
d_gene: TRBD2
abundance: -
v_gene: TRBV28

CDR3nt: TGTGCCAGCAGCTTCCAACCAGGGGGCGGTTACTATGGCTACACCTTC
CDR3aa: CASSFQPGGGYYGYTF
j_gene: TRBJ1-2
d_gene: TRBD1
abundance: -
v_gene: TRBV7-2

CDR3nt: TGTGCCAGTAGGCCTGCGGCAGGGCGCAATTCACCCCTCCACTTT
CDR3aa: CASRPAAGRNSPLHF
j_gene: TRBJ1-6
d_gene: -
abundance: -
v_gene: TRBV19

CDR3nt: TGTGCCAGCAGCCCCAGGGGTGGGCGGACGAACACCGGGGAGCTGTTTTTT
CDR3aa: CASSPRGGRTNTGELFF
j_gene: TRBJ2-2
d_gene: -
abundance: -
v_gene: TRBV7-9

CDR3nt: TGCGCCAGCAAACAGTTCAATGAGCAGTTCTTC
CDR3aa: CASKQFNEQFF
j_gene: TRBJ2-1
d_gene: -
abundance: -
v_gene: TRBV5-1

CDR3nt: TGTGCCTGGAGTGTACGGGGTACTAGCTATGGCTACACCTTC
CDR3aa: CAWSVRGTSYGYTF
j_gene: TRBJ1-2
d_gene: -
abundance: few
v_gene: TRBV30

CDR3nt: TGTGCCAGCAGTTTTTTGGGGGGCTACGAGCAGTACTTC
CDR3aa: CASSFLGGYEQYF
j_gene: TRBJ2-7
d_gene: -
abundance: -
v_gene: TRBV6-6

CDR3nt: TGTGCCAGCAGCGTAGGTCCATTGACTCGGGAGACCCAGTACTTC
CDR3aa: CASSVGPLTRETQYF
j_gene: TRBJ2-5
d_gene: -
abundance: -
v_gene: TRBV9

CDR3nt: TGTGCCAGCAGTAGGGGTAAACTGTTTTTT
CDR3aa: CASSRGKLFF
j_gene: TRBJ1-4
d_gene: -
abundance: few
v_gene: TRBV6-5

CDR3nt: TGTGCCAGCAGCTATGGGGGGGCCAGGGAAAACTATGGCTACACCTTC
CDR3aa: CASSYGGARENYGYTF
j_gene: TRBJ1-2
d_gene: -
abundance: -
v_gene: TRBV5-4

CDR3nt: TGTGCCGGCTCGGTCTACCGGGGTACCTACGAGCAGTACTTC
CDR3aa: CAGSVYRGTYEQYF
j_gene: TRBJ2-7
d_gene: -
abundance: -
v_gene: TRBV28

CDR3nt: TGTGCCAGCAGCCAAGAAGGTCGGAGGGCCGGGAGGACTGAAGCTTTCTTT
CDR3aa: CASSQEGRRAGRTEAFF
j_gene: TRBJ1-1
d_gene: -
abundance: -
v_gene: TRBV4-2

CDR3nt: TGTGCCAGCAGCCAGAGGGGGGGGCGGAACACTGAAGCTTTCTTT
CDR3aa: CASSQRGGRNTEAFF
j_gene: TRBJ1-1
d_gene: -
abundance: -
v_gene: TRBV7-9

CDR3nt: TGCGCCAGCAGCTTGGCACAGGGGATGTACGAGCAGTACTTC
CDR3aa: CASSLAQGMYEQYF
j_gene: TRBJ2-7
d_gene: TRBD1
abundance: -
v_gene: TRBV5-1

CDR3nt: TGCAGCGTTGATCTTGGACAGCTTAATAACTATGGCTACACCTTC
CDR3aa: CSVDLGQLNNYGYTF
j_gene: TRBJ1-2
d_gene: -
abundance: -
v_gene: TRBV29-1

CDR3nt: TGTGCCAGCAGCCCACTTGGGGCGCGAGGAAACACCATATATTTT
CDR3aa: CASSPLGARGNTIYF
j_gene: TRBJ1-3
d_gene: -
abundance: few
v_gene: TRBV5-4

CDR3nt: TGCGCCAGCAGGCGGGGGCAGGGAAACTATGGCTACACCTTC
CDR3aa: CASRRGQGNYGYTF
j_gene: TRBJ1-2
d_gene: -
abundance: -
v_gene: TRBV5-1

CDR3nt: TGTGCCAGCAGTACCATATGGGGGGATCAGCCCCAGCATTTT
CDR3aa: CASSTIWGDQPQHF
j_gene: TRBJ1-5
d_gene: -
abundance: -
v_gene: TRBV27

CDR3nt: TGTGTCAGAAGCCCTCGGGGTCCCTCTGGAAACACCATATATTTT
CDR3aa: CVRSPRGPSGNTIYF
j_gene: TRBJ1-3
d_gene: -
abundance: -
v_gene: TRBV7-5

CDR3nt: TGTGCCAGCAGACAGAGGGGGCTGGACACTGAAGCTTTCTTT
CDR3aa: CASRQRGLDTEAFF
j_gene: TRBJ1-1
d_gene: TRBD1
abundance: -
v_gene: TRBV6-4

CDR3nt: TGCGCCAGCAGCTCTCCGGGACAGGGTAATTCACCCCTCCACTTT
CDR3aa: CASSSPGQGNSPLHF
j_gene: TRBJ1-6
d_gene: TRBD1
abundance: -
v_gene: TRBV5-1

CDR3nt: TGCGCCAGCAGGAAGGATCGACCGACACCTTTGGGCACTGAAGCTTTCTTT
CDR3aa: CASRKDRPTPLGTEAFF
j_gene: TRBJ1-1
d_gene: -
abundance: -
v_gene: TRBV10-2

CDR3nt: TGCGCCAGCAGCCAAGCAAGTGAGCAGTTCTTC
CDR3aa: CASSQASEQFF
j_gene: TRBJ2-1
d_gene: -
abundance: -
v_gene: TRBV5-1

CDR3nt: TGTGCCAGCAGCTCCACAGGGGGCAGGGGTACTGAAGCTTTCTTT
CDR3aa: CASSSTGGRGTEAFF
j_gene: TRBJ1-1
d_gene: TRBD1
abundance: -
v_gene: TRBV7-9

CDR3nt: TGTGCCAGCTCACCCGGGACTAGCGGGGGGGCAGATACGCAGTATTTT
CDR3aa: CASSPGTSGGADTQYF
j_gene: TRBJ2-3
d_gene: TRBD2
abundance: -
v_gene: TRBV18

CDR3nt: TGTGCCAGCCCGGGACCAGGGGTAGAGACCCAGTACTTC
CDR3aa: CASPGPGVETQYF
j_gene: TRBJ2-5
d_gene: -
abundance: -
v_gene: TRBV2

CDR3nt: TGTGCCAGCAGTGAAGCGCTTGCCAGGGTGGGTGGCTACACCTTC
CDR3aa: CASSEALARVGGYTF
j_gene: TRBJ1-2
d_gene: -
abundance: few
v_gene: TRBV6-1

CDR3nt: TGTGCCAGCAGCTTGGGAGGGGCGCTCTCTGGCACTGAAGCTTTCTTT
CDR3aa: CASSLGGALSGTEAFF
j_gene: TRBJ1-1
d_gene: -
abundance: -
v_gene: TRBV7-9

CDR3nt: TGTGCCAGCAGCGTAGATGGCAGCGACACTGAAGCTTTCTTT
CDR3aa: CASSVDGSDTEAFF
j_gene: TRBJ1-1
d_gene: -
abundance: -
v_gene: TRBV9

CDR3nt: TGTGCCAGCAGCGCTGGGACTAGCGTTTACAATGAGCAGTTCTTC
CDR3aa: CASSAGTSVYNEQFF
j_gene: TRBJ2-1
d_gene: TRBD2
abundance: -
v_gene: TRBV9